The entry that follows covers one TCR beta chain sequence. Only in-frame clones appear in the TCRdb table, and some are missing; sequencing was by immunoSEQ multiplex PCR. This table has hundreds of thousands of clones, around 87% appearing once. This specimen belongs to a study of blood T cell repertoires in COVID-19. Study context: The cDNA or gDNA used as material had been derived from T cells, B-cell-depleted T cells, or PBMCs.

Per germline, CDR1 LNHDA and CDR2 SQIVND (reference sequence). The length of the CDR3 is 14 residues. V was pared by 7 bases and J by 0 bases, with 6 bases of the junction left unmatched. The rearrangement links TRBV19 to TRBJ2-7; TRBD1 matches at 7 bases. The clonotype originates from a woman aged 18-29 years with acute COVID-19. The source material was PBMCs or T cells enriched from blood (not recorded which). As DNA, the CDR3 is TGTGCCAGTACCAGACAGGGCGGCTCCTACGAGCAGTACTTC. As protein: CASTRQGGSYEQYF.